These 11 T cell receptor beta chains were all obtained from the same sample, sequenced in a study of cytomegalovirus exposure and HLA in healthy donors. The PCR used 60 Vbeta and 13 Jbeta primers. The assay was immunoSEQ multiplex PCR, and TCRdb's table has in-frame clones only and misses some. The sample holds around 120,000 clones, roughly 80% seen once. Sequencing used PBMCs. These receptor sequences come from a man between 60 and 75 years old in good health and CMV-seropositive.

The chain couples TRBV5-1 to TRBJ2-2, with D unresolved. This CDR3 contains 15 residues. Germline CDR1 SGHRS, CDR2 YFSETQ. Trimming left V 6 bases short and J 5 bases short, with 17 bases between. The CDR3 sequence is CASNLGIPRTGELFF. The CDR3 nucleotides read TGCGCCAGCAATTTGGGCATCCCAAGGACCGGGGAGCTGTTTTTT.

The V and J genes are TRBV18 and TRBJ2-1; D might be TRBD1 (5 bases). The CDR3 has 16 residues. Germline V gives CDR1 KGHSH, CDR2 LQKENI. The V end was cut by 1 base, the J end by 4 bases, with 14 bases between. The CDR3 nucleotides read TGTGCCAGCTCACCACTTAAGGGTGGGGCATACAATGAGCAGTTCTTC. Its protein is CASSPLKGGAYNEQFF.

This clone was seen more than once but under ten times. The chain has TRBV14 and TRBJ2-7; D is unclear. The CDR3 is made up of 12 amino acids. Trimming removed 1 base from V and 6 bases from J, with 7 bases in between. Germline lookup yields CDR1 SGHDN and CDR2 FVKESK. The CDR3 reads CASSQVASEQYF. The CDR3 DNA sequence: TGTGCCAGCAGCCAAGTAGCCTCCGAGCAGTACTTC.

This chain joins TRBV4-2 and TRBJ1-2; 7 nucleotides line up with TRBD1. V lost 1 base to trimming and J lost 2 bases; unmatched junction nucleotides: 4. The length of the CDR3 is 15 residues. The germline V gene has CDR1 LGHNA and CDR2 YNFKEQ. CDR3 region: CASSQAGTENYGYTF. The CDR3 nucleotides are TGTGCCAGCAGCCAAGCCGGGACAGAGAACTATGGCTACACCTTC.

This chain uses TRBV14 with TRBJ2-7; maybe TRBD2 (7 bases). The V gene lost 1 base and the J gene lost 3 bases, with 16 bases spanning the gap. CDR1 is SGHDN and CDR2 is FVKESK in the germline V gene. This CDR3 has 16 residues. CDR3 protein: CASSQGPRGGGYEQYF. DNA for the CDR3: TGTGCCAGCAGCCAAGGGCCCCGAGGGGGGGGCTACGAGCAGTACTTC.

V usage is TRBV6-4 and J usage is TRBJ1-1; TRBD1 aligns across 8 bases. V was pared by 4 bases and J by 4 bases, with 5 bases of the junction left unmatched. CDR1 MRHNA and CDR2 SNTAGT come from the germline V gene. The CDR3 spans 14 residues. The CDR3 nucleotides are TGTGCCAGCAGTGGAGGACAGGGAGGCACTGAAGCTTTCTTT. This codes for CASSGGQGGTEAFF.

This clone was observed a single time. The chain has TRBV18 and TRBJ1-1; 9 bases match TRBD1. With V trimmed by 2 bases and J by 6 bases, 7 bases remained unmatched. The CDR3 extends over 15 amino acids. The germline gives CDR1 KGHSH, CDR2 LQKENI. The CDR3 sequence is CASSPTRQGVAEAFF. The DNA of the CDR3 is TGTGCCAGCTCACCAACTCGACAGGGGGTCGCTGAAGCTTTCTTT.

A word on this clone: At one end, the junction sequence differs from germline, possibly due to a read error. The V gene is TRBV28, the J gene TRBJ2-5; 13 positions match TRBD2. Germline V lookup: CDR1 MDHEN, CDR2 SYDVKM. This CDR3 is 16 amino acids long. The CDR3 DNA is TGTGCCAGCAGTTTAGGACTAGCGGGGGACTGGGAGACCCAATACTTC. It is translated as CASSLGLAGDWETQYF.

This clone was seen more than once but under ten times. The DNA for the CDR3 is TGTAGGGTAAGCCGGACACTAAACACCGGGGAGCTGTTTTTT. Translating it yields CRVSRTLNTGELFF. The chain employs TRBV6-1 and TRBJ2-2, with D tentatively TRBD1 (5 bases). CDR1 is MNHNS and CDR2 is SASEGT in the germline V gene. This CDR3 is built from 14 residues.

The CDR3 DNA reads as TGTGCCAGCAGTTCTGACAGGGTAGTCACTGAAGCTTTCTTT. It yields the protein CASSSDRVVTEAFF. The chain combines TRBV6-1 with TRBJ1-1, with 7 bases lining up with TRBD1. The V and J ends lost 5 bases and 4 bases, in that order; junction bases with no gene match: 7. The CDR3 spans 14 residues. Germline CDR1 MNHNS, CDR2 SASEGT.

V usage is TRBV2 and J usage is TRBJ1-4; TRBD1 matches 10 bases. Germline values: CDR1 SNHLY, CDR2 FYNNEI. J gave up 5 bases and V 8 bases, and 2 bases lay outside the gene matches. This CDR3 has 13 amino acids. The CDR3 here is CASSGQGNEKLFF. The CDR3 DNA reads TGTGCCAGCTCGGGACAGGGGAATGAAAAACTGTTTTTT. The full variable domain, in which reference TRBV2 and TRBJ1-4 provide the parts outside the CDR3, is EPEVTQTPSHQVTQMGQEVILRCVPISNHLYFYWYRQILGQKVEFLVSFYNNEISEKSEIFDDQFSVERPDGSNFTLKIRSTKLEDSAMYFCASSGQGNEKLFFGSGTQLSVL.